The clone carrying this T cell receptor beta chain was recorded a few times. The record originates from a study of control samples from healthy donors and cancer patients. The table came from immunoSEQ multiplex PCR; TCRdb's copy has only in-frame clones and leaves some out. Of 120,000 or so clones listed, around 90% are singletons. This CDR3 is built from 15 residues. Trimming took 5 bases from V and 2 from J; bases not matched to a gene: 3. Germline-derived CDR1 and CDR2 are LNHNV and YYDKDF (reference sequence). The sample consisted of blood. The chain combines TRBV15 with TRBJ2-1; 10 nucleotides align to TRBD1. This receptor was taken from a man in his late teens or twenties in good health. The chain's CDR3 is CATSPDRGPYNEQFF. The CDR3, as DNA: TGTGCCACCAGCCCCGACAGGGGGCCCTACAATGAGCAGTTCTTC. Drawing the rest from reference TRBV15 and TRBJ2-1, the complete variable domain is DAMVIQNPRYQVTQFGKPVTLSCSQTLNHNVMYWYQQKSSQAPKLLFHYYDKDFNNEADTPDNFQSRRPNTSFCFLDIRSPGLGDTAMYLCATSPDRGPYNEQFFGPGTRLTVL.